Shown below are 28 T cell receptor beta chains from a single sample sequenced in a study of T cells after yellow fever vaccination. TCRdb reprocessed the 5' RACE reads with MiXCR, giving one entry per CDR3 protein. The sample has around 500,000 distinct CDR3 sequences, around a fifth seen once. The source material was PBMCs, sampled roughly 20 days after the first yellow fever vaccination. These receptor sequences come from a man aged 18 to 30 who received the YFV17D yellow fever vaccine.

Of note for this clonotype: Germline is not matched at one junction end, which may reflect a read error. The rearrangement links TRBV7-7 to TRBJ2-3; 7 bases fit TRBD1. This CDR3 has 15 residues. The germline CDR1 and CDR2 sequences are SSHAT and FNYEAQ (reference sequence). CDR3 sequence: CASSLGTALTDTQYF. The DNA for the CDR3 is TGTGCTAGCAGCTTAGGGACAGCCCTCACAGATACGCAGTATTTT.

This chain joins TRBV6-5 and TRBJ2-3; tentatively, D is TRBD1 (5 bases). Trimming removed 0 bases from V and 2 bases from J, with 15 bases in between. This CDR3 has 17 amino acids. Germline V gene data show CDR1 as MNHEY and CDR2 as SVGAGI. The CDR3 loop is CASSYSTGTTPTDTQYF. In nucleotides, the CDR3 is TGTGCCAGCAGTTACTCAACAGGCACCACTCCCACAGATACGCAGTATTTT.

This clonotype came up a few times. The chain joins TRBV18 to TRBJ2-5, with 9 bases matching TRBD1. Looked up from germline, CDR1 is KGHSH and CDR2 is LQKENI. V shed 1 base and J 5 bases; nucleotides not matched to a gene: 2. CDR3 length: 14 residues. CDR3 sequence reads: CASSPRTGAETQYF. The CDR3 DNA reads TGTGCCAGCTCACCACGGACAGGGGCGGAGACCCAGTACTTC.

This rearrangement joins TRBV7-9 to TRBJ2-3; either TRBD1 or TRBD2 may fit D (5 bases each). Trimming pared 3 bases from V and 4 bases from J, leaving 11 bases between. The CDR3 has 14 residues. Germline CDR1 reads SEHNR; CDR2 reads FQNEAQ (reference sequence). In nucleotides, the CDR3 is TGTGCCAGCAGCTTCGAGGGGTTTTCAGATACGCAGTATTTT. It specifies CASSFEGFSDTQYF. Looking up the rest from reference TRBV7-9 and TRBJ2-3 gives the full variable domain: DTGVSQNPRHKITKRGQNVTFRCDPISEHNRLYWYRQTLGQGPEFLTYFQNEAQLEKSRLLSDRFSAERPKGSFSTLEIQRTEQGDSAMYLCASSFEGFSDTQYFGPGTRLTVL.

The chain is built from TRBV19 and TRBJ2-1; D remains ambiguous. Per germline, CDR1 LNHDA and CDR2 SQIVND (reference sequence). The CDR3 spans 13 residues. V gave up 6 bases and J gave up 4 bases, with 10 bases separating them. CDR3 nucleotides: TGTGCCAGTAGGACCTTAGGGTACAATGAGCAGTTCTTC. It yields the protein CASRTLGYNEQFF.

The CDR3 bases are TGTGCCAGCAGCTTAGACCAATTAAAGATACATGAGCAGTTCTTC. Translation gives CASSLDQLKIHEQFF. The chain recombines TRBV5-5 with TRBJ2-1; D remains unclear. CDR1 SGHKS and CDR2 YYEKEE come from the germline V gene (reference sequence). V shed 2 bases and J shed 8 bases, with 17 bases lying between them. This CDR3 is 15 amino acids long.

The chain employs TRBV4-1 and TRBJ2-2; possibly TRBD2 for D (6 bases). There are 16 residues in the CDR3. Germline lookup yields CDR1 MGHRA and CDR2 YSYEKL. With 6 bases removed from V and 2 bases from J, the gap between germline ends came to 16 bases. The CDR3 sequence: CASRRTMGLNTGELFF. In nucleotides, the CDR3 is TGCGCCAGCAGACGTACTATGGGACTCAACACCGGGGAGCTGTTTTTT.

The genes are TRBV30 and TRBJ2-1; the match to TRBD2 covers 8 bases. Per germline, CDR1 GTSNPN and CDR2 SVGIG (reference sequence). The J segment lost 7 bases and the V segment lost 5 bases, leaving 1 base of the junction unmatched. This CDR3 region has 11 residues. CDR3 DNA: TGTGCCTGGGCGGGGGGTAATGAGCAGTTCTTC. This encodes CAWAGGNEQFF.

This clonotype has a handful of counts. This chain joins TRBV19 and TRBJ2-2; 7 bases match TRBD1. The CDR3 contains 16 residues. Trimming at V came to 2 bases and at J to 1 base, leaving 4 bases not matched to a gene. CDR1 is LNHDA and CDR2 is SQIVND in the germline V gene (reference sequence). CDR3 sequence reads: CASSIWDSRNTGELFF. The CDR3 DNA sequence: TGTGCCAGTAGTATATGGGACAGTCGGAACACCGGGGAGCTGTTTTTT.

This chain links TRBV30 with TRBJ2-2; D is possibly TRBD2 (5 bases). CDR1 and CDR2 from the germline V gene are GTSNPN and SVGIG (reference sequence). V was cut by 0 bases and J by 9 bases, with 20 bases left in between. The length of the CDR3 is 16 residues. CDR3 in DNA: TGTGCCTGGAGTGTACGCGGAGGCGTACCGGCGTGGGAGCTGTTTTTT. It specifies CAWSVRGGVPAWELFF.

Of note for this clonotype: A much larger clone lies a single base off, so this may be a read error. V is TRBV11-2 and J is TRBJ2-1; 8 nucleotides align to TRBD2. Germline V gene data show CDR1 as SGHAT and CDR2 as FQNNGV. The CDR3 has 15 residues. CDR3 sequence (DNA): TGTGCCAGCAGCTTAGGGGGCGGGGGGTACAATGAGAAGTTCTTC. Translated: CASSLGGGGYNEKFF. Drawing the rest from reference TRBV11-2 and TRBJ2-1, the complete variable domain is EAGVAQSPRYKIIEKRQSVAFWCNPISGHATLYWYQQILGQGPKLLIQFQNNGVVDDSQLPKDRFSAERLKGVDSTLKIQPAKLEDSAVYLCASSLGGGGYNEKFFGPGTRLTVL.

This clonotype came up a few times. The chain recombines TRBV5-1 with TRBJ1-2; a weak D match, TRBD1 (5 bases). Trimming shortened V by 2 bases and J by 3 bases, and 14 bases separated the two germline ends. The CDR3 is 15 amino acids. Germline values: CDR1 SGHRS, CDR2 YFSETQ. The CDR3 DNA reads as TGCGCCAGCAGCTTTCCGGTCGGGACTTACTATGGCTACACCTTC. This gives the protein CASSFPVGTYYGYTF.

Only a few counts were recorded for this clonotype. The V and J genes are TRBV27 and TRBJ2-1; TRBD2 agrees at 7 bases. The CDR3 spans 12 residues. From germline, CDR1 is MNHEY and CDR2 SMNVEV (reference sequence). With V trimmed by 8 bases and J by 8 bases, 6 bases remained unmatched. The DNA of the CDR3 is TGTGCCAGCCAGACTAGCATCGATGAGCAGTTCTTC. It encodes CASQTSIDEQFF.

This clonotype was recorded a few times. The CDR3 protein is CASSLYGTANTGELFF. DNA of the CDR3: TGTGCCAGCAGTTTATACGGGACAGCGAACACCGGGGAGCTGTTTTTT. This chain uses TRBV27 with TRBJ2-2; 7 bases line up with TRBD1. Looked up from germline, CDR1 is MNHEY and CDR2 is SMNVEV (reference sequence). The CDR3 sequence is 16 residues long. J was trimmed by 0 bases and V by 1 base; bases with no gene match: 2.

The chain couples TRBV9 to TRBJ2-1; D possibly corresponds to TRBD1 (6 bases). Germline V gene data show CDR1 as SGDLS and CDR2 as YYNGEE. The CDR3 covers 12 residues. Between the trimmed V and J ends, which lost 2 bases and 10 bases, there was a span of 10 bases. This CDR3 is CASSVVRGEQFF. The CDR3 region has the DNA TGTGCCAGCAGCGTGGTTAGGGGGGAGCAGTTCTTC. Together with reference TRBV9 and TRBJ2-1, the CDR3 gives the full variable domain: DSGVTQTPKHLITATGQRVTLRCSPRSGDLSVYWYQQSLDQGLQFLIQYYNGEERAKGNILERFSAQQFPDLHSELNLSSLELGDSALYFCASSVVRGEQFFGPGTRLTVL.

This clonotype was observed a handful of times. J is TRBJ2-3 and V is TRBV2; TRBD1 aligns across 8 bases. The CDR3 extends over 15 amino acids. V trimming: 6 bases; J trimming: 0 bases; junction bases outside the gene matches: 5. Germline V CDR1 and CDR2: SNHLY, FYNNEI. CDR3 loop: CASRPTGGSTDTQYF. The CDR3 DNA follows: TGTGCCAGCAGACCTACAGGGGGGAGCACAGATACGCAGTATTTT.

The chain is built from TRBV6-2 or TRBV6-3 and TRBJ1-2; 9 bases are shared with TRBD1. This CDR3 has 13 amino acids. The germline gives CDR1 MNHEY, CDR2 SVGEGT. Germline trimming cut 8 bases from V and 2 bases from J; bases unmatched to any gene: 3. The CDR3 DNA follows: TGTGCCAGCGGGGACAGGGAGAACTATGGCTACACCTTC. It is translated as CASGDRENYGYTF.

This clonotype has ten or more counts. This chain joins TRBV9 and TRBJ2-7; TRBD1 or TRBD2 may be the D gene (5 bases each). Looked up from germline, CDR1 is SGDLS and CDR2 is YYNGEE. The V end was cut by 4 bases, the J end by 6 bases, with 20 bases between. The CDR3 runs to 15 residues. This CDR3 is CASSPRDRILPEQYF. The CDR3, as DNA: TGTGCCAGCAGCCCCCGGGACCGAATCCTCCCCGAGCAGTACTTC.

The chain carries TRBV5-5 and TRBJ2-3; 8 bases map to TRBD1. V trimming: 0 bases; J trimming: 7 bases; junction bases outside the gene matches: 10. CDR3 length equals 16 residues. Germline CDR1 is SGHKS and CDR2 is YYEKEE (reference sequence). DNA for the CDR3: TGTGCCAGCAGCTTGGTGCCGGGACAGGCCTTCAATACGCAGTATTTT. Translating it yields CASSLVPGQAFNTQYF.

About this clonotype itself: The CDR3 carries no conserved terminal phenylalanine or tryptophan, so it likely arises from a read error. The J gene is TRBJ2-3, the V gene TRBV5-6; D is undetermined. The CDR3 is 15 amino acids. Germline CDR1 SGHDT, CDR2 YYEEEE. V was trimmed by 1 base and J by 3 bases, leaving 12 bases between them. CDR3 sequence (DNA): TGTGCCAGCAGCTTGTTCCAGATGGGGACAGATACGCAGTATTAT. Translated: CASSLFQMGTDTQYY.

A few counts support this clonotype. The chain carries TRBV5-6 and TRBJ2-5; 10 bases fit TRBD2. CDR3 length: 15 residues. V was pared by 3 bases and J by 4 bases, with 6 bases of the junction left unmatched. The germline V gene encodes CDR1 SGHDT and CDR2 YYEEEE. Here the CDR3 reads CASSWRTSGGETQYF. Written as DNA, the CDR3 is TGTGCCAGCAGCTGGCGGACTAGCGGTGGAGAGACCCAGTACTTC.

The gene calls are TRBV18 and TRBJ2-2, with D possibly being TRBD1 (5 bases). The germline V and J ends were trimmed by 5 bases and 4 bases, with 8 bases remaining between them. Germline CDR1 KGHSH, CDR2 LQKENI. This CDR3 spans 13 amino acids. Here the CDR3 reads CASSADSTGELFF. DNA of the CDR3: TGTGCCAGCTCAGCCGACAGCACCGGGGAGCTGTTTTTT. The entire variable domain, with the rest obtained from reference TRBV18 and TRBJ2-2, is as follows: NAGVMQNPRHLVRRRGQEARLRCSPMKGHSHVYWYRQLPEEGLKFMVYLQKENIIDESGMPKERFSAEFPKEGPSILRIQQVVRGDSAAYFCASSADSTGELFFGEGSRLTVL.

This sequence joins TRBV6-2 or TRBV6-3 and TRBJ2-7, with 9 bases aligning to TRBD2. Germline V gene lookup returns CDR1 MNHEY and CDR2 SVGEGT. Germline trimming cut 5 bases from V and 7 bases from J; bases unmatched to any gene: 6. CDR3 length: 13 residues. Written as DNA, the CDR3 is TGTGCCAGCAGTCCTCTAGCGGGGTTGGAGCAGTACGTC. Translated: CASSPLAGLEQYV.

J is TRBJ2-7 and V is TRBV20-1; possibly TRBD1 for D (6 bases). There are 11 residues in the CDR3. With 6 bases removed from V and 3 bases from J, the gap between germline ends came to 9 bases. The germline V gene encodes CDR1 DFQATT and CDR2 SNEGSKA (reference sequence). Here the CDR3 DNA reads TGCAGTGCCGGACAGAGCTACGAGCAGTACGTC. Protein: CSAGQSYEQYV.

The gene calls are TRBV4-2 and TRBJ2-5; 15 bases agree with TRBD2. J lost 3 bases, V lost 0 bases, and 5 bases had no gene match. Germline V lookup: CDR1 LGHNA, CDR2 YNFKEQ. The CDR3 contains 18 residues. CDR3 nucleotides: TGTGCCAGCAGCCAAGAGACGAGGACTAGCGGGGGGGAAGAGACCCAGTACTTC. This gives the protein CASSQETRTSGGEETQYF.

Ten or more counts support this clonotype. The chain uses TRBV7-9 and TRBJ1-6; D gene uncertain. Germline V gene lookup returns CDR1 SEHNR and CDR2 FQNEAQ (reference sequence). The CDR3 has 14 amino acids. The V gene lost 5 bases and the J gene lost 7 bases, with 12 bases spanning the gap. DNA of the CDR3: TGTGCCAGCAGCGTACTGCCGATAAATTCACCCCTCCACTTT. It codes for CASSVLPINSPLHF.

CDR3 sequence reads: CASSAASTDTQYF. The CDR3 DNA follows: TGCGCCAGCAGCGCAGCCAGCACAGATACGCAGTATTTT. The V and J genes are TRBV4-1 and TRBJ2-3; the D is unclear. CDR1 MGHRA and CDR2 YSYEKL come from the germline V gene. V was clipped by 5 bases and J by 0 bases, with 6 bases between them. The CDR3 has 13 amino acids.

This rearrangement joins TRBV10-3 to TRBJ1-2; TRBD1 matches 8 bases. V was pared by 0 bases and J by 7 bases, with 4 bases of the junction left unmatched. Germline values: CDR1 ENHRY, CDR2 SYGVKD. This CDR3 has 14 amino acids. The CDR3 nucleotides read TGTGCCATCAGTGAGTCGGGACAGGTTGTTGGCTACACCTTC. This translates into CAISESGQVVGYTF.